This record concerns one T cell receptor beta chain sequence. This specimen belongs to a study of blood T cell repertoires in COVID-19. Study information: Acute and convalescent COVID-19 specimens originated in the United States, Italy and Spain. T cells, B-cell-depleted T cells, or PBMCs provided the cDNA or gDNA that served as material.

Germline loops: CDR1 SGDLS, CDR2 YYNGEE. CDR3 length: 15 residues. The junction had 7 bases not matched to a gene; V was cut back by 4 bases and J by 5 bases. In the original workflow: How many nucleated cells were present was estimated from reference gene primer amplification. Assay used: immunoSEQ multiplex PCR; TCRdb lists only in-frame clones, some missing. V and J calls plus clone size are reproduced from that table; the DNA served to infer D and trimming. The profile shows 240,000 or so clones, more than 75% of them singletons. This receptor was identified in a woman aged 60-70 years with active or convalescent COVID-19. This rearrangement joins TRBV9 to TRBJ1-4, with 8 bases that match TRBD1. The sample consisted of peripheral blood. CDR3 amino acids: CASSPRTGRNEKLFF. CDR3 coding DNA: TGTGCCAGCAGCCCGCGGACAGGGAGGAATGAAAAACTGTTTTTT. The complete variable domain, with remaining parts taken from reference TRBV9 and TRBJ1-4, reads DSGVTQTPKHLITATGQRVTLRCSPRSGDLSVYWYQQSLDQGLQFLIQYYNGEERAKGNILERFSAQQFPDLHSELNLSSLELGDSALYFCASSPRTGRNEKLFFGSGTQLSVL.